This T cell receptor (beta chain) was identified during a study of Ad26.COV2.S vaccination and SARS-CoV-2 variants. Looked up from germline, CDR1 is SGHTA and CDR2 is FQGTGA. CDR3 length: 13 residues. V lost 4 bases to trimming and J lost 8 bases, with 12 bases between them. Treatment indicated: about 20 received Ad26.COV2.S at low or high dose, single or two shots; about 5 received placebo; per-sample allocation not given. At day 63 after the first vaccine or placebo injection, samples were drawn. Assay: immunoSEQ multiplex PCR; the TCRdb copy retains only in-frame clones and omits some. This table holds hundreds of thousands of clones, approximately 83% found once.

This receptor was obtained from a person aged 18-65 years who received the Ad26.COV2.S COVID-19 vaccine or a placebo. This material consisted of peripheral blood, taken in a trial of Ad26.COV2.S vaccine versus placebo. The chain combines TRBV7-3 with TRBJ2-1; a possible D gene is TRBD2 (6 bases). DNA of the CDR3: TGTGCCAGCAGCTCGCCCCCGGGGGATGAGCAGTTCTTC. Protein product: CASSSPPGDEQFF.